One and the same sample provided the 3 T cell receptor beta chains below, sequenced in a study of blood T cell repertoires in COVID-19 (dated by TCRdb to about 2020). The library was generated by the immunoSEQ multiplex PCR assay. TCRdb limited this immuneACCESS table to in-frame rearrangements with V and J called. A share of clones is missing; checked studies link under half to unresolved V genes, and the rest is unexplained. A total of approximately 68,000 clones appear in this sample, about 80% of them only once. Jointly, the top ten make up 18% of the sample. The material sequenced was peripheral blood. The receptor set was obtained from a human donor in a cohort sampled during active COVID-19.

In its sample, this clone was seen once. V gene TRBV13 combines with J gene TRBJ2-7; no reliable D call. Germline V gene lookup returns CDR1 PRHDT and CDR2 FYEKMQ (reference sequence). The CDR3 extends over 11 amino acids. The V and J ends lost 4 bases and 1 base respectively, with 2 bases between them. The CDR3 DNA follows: TGTGCCAGCAGCTCTTCCTACGAGCAGTACTTC. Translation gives CASSSSYEQYF.

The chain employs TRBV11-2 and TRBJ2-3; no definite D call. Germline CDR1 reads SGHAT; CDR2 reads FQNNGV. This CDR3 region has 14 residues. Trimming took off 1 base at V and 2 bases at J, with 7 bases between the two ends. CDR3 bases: TGTGCCAGCAGCTTAGGGCCAACCACAGATACGCAGTATTTT. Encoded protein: CASSLGPTTDTQYF.

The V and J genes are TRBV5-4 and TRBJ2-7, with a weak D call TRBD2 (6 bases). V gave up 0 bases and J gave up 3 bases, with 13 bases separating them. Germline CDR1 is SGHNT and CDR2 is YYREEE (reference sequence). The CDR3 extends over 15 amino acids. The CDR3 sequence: CASSLAPGRDYEQYF. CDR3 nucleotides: TGTGCCAGCAGCTTGGCCCCCGGGCGGGACTACGAGCAGTACTTC.